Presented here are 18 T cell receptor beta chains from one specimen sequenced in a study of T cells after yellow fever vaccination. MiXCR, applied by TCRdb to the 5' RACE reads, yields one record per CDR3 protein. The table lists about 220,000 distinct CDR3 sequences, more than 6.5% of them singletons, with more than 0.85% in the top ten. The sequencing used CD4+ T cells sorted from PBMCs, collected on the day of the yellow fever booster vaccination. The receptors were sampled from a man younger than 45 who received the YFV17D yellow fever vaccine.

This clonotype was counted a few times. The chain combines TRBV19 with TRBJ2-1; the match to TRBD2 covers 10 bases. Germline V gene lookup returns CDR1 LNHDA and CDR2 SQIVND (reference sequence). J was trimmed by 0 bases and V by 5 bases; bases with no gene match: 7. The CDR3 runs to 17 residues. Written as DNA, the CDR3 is TGTGCCAGTAGTCCTTTAGCGGGAGGTGGCTCCTACAATGAGCAGTTCTTC. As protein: CASSPLAGGGSYNEQFF.

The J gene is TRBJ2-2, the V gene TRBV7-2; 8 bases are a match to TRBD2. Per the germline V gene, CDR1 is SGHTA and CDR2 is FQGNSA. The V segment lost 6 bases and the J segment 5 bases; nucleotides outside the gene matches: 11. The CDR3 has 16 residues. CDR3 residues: CASRTQAGVGTGELFF. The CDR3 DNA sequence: TGTGCCAGCAGAACCCAAGCGGGAGTAGGTACCGGGGAGCTGTTTTTT. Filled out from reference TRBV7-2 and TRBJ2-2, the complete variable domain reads GAGVSQSPSNKVTEKGKDVELRCDPISGHTALYWYRQSLGQGLEFLIYFQGNSAPDKSGLPSDRFSAERTGGSVSTLTIQRTQQEDSAVYLCASRTQAGVGTGELFFGEGSRLTVL.

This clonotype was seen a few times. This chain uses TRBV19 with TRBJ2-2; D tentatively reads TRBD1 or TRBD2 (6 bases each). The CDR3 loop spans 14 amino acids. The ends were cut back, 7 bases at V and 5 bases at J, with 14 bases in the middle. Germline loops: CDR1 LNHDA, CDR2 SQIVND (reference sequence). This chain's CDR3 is CASTSGALTGELFF. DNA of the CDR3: TGTGCCAGTACATCGGGGGCGCTTACCGGGGAGCTGTTTTTT.

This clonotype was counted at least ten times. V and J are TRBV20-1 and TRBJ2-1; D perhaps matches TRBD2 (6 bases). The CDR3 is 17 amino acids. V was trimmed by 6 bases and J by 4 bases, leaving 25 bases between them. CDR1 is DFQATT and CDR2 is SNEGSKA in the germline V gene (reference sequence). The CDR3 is CSALGLRGPVGYNEQFF. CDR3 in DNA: TGCAGTGCGCTAGGTTTGCGGGGCCCGGTGGGTTACAATGAGCAGTTCTTC.

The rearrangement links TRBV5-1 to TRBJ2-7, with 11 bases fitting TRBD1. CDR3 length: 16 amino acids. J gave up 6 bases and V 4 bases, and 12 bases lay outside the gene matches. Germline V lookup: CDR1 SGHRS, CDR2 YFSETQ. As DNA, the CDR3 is TGCGCCAGCAGCCCCGTAGGGACAGGGGGATTTGGCGAGCAGTACTTC. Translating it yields CASSPVGTGGFGEQYF.

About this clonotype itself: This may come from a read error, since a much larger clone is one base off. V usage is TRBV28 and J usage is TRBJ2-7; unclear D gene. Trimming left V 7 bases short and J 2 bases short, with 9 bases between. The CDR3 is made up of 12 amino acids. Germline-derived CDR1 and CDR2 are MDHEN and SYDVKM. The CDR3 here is CASIGLTYEQYF. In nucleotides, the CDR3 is TGTGCCAGCATTGGGCTTACCTACGAGCAGTACTTC.

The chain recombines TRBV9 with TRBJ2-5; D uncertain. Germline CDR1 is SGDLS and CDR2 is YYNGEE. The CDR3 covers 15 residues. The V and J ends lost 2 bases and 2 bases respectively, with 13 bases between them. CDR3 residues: CASSVLGGSQETQYF. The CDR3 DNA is TGTGCCAGCAGCGTCCTAGGTGGGTCTCAAGAGACCCAGTACTTC.

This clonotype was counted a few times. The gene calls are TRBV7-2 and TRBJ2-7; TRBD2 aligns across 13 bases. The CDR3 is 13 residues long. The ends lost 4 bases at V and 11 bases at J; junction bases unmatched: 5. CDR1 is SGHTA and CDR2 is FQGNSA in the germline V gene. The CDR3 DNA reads TGTGCCAGCAGCTACGGGACTAGCGGGATCGAGTACTTC. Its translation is CASSYGTSGIEYF.

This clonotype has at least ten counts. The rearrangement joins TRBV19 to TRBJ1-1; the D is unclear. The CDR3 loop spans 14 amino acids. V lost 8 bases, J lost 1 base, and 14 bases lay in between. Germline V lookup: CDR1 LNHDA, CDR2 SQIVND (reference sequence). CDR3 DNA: TGTGCCAGTCGCAAAAGGACCGAGAACACTGAAGCTTTCTTT. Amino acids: CASRKRTENTEAFF.

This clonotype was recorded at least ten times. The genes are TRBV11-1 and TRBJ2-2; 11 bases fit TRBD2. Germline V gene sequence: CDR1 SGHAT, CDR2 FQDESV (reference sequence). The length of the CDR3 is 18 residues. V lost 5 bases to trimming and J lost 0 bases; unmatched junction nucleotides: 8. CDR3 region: CASSDSLAGGSNTGELFF. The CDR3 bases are TGTGCCAGCAGCGACTCCCTAGCGGGAGGATCGAACACCGGGGAGCTGTTTTTT.

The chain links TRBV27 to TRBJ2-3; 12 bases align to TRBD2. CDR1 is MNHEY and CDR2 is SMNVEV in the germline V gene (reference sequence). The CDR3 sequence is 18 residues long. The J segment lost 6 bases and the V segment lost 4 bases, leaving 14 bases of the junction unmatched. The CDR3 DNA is TGTGCCAGCAGTTCCTCTAGCGGGAGGGCCCTCGTGAGTGATACGCAGTATTTT. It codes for CASSSSSGRALVSDTQYF.

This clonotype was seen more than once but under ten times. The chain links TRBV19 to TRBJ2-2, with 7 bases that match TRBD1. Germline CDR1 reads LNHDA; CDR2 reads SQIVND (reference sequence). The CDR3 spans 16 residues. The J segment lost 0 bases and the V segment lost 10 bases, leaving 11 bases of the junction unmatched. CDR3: CATTLGTAANTGELFF. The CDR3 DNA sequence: TGTGCCACCACCCTCGGGACAGCCGCGAACACCGGGGAGCTGTTTTTT.

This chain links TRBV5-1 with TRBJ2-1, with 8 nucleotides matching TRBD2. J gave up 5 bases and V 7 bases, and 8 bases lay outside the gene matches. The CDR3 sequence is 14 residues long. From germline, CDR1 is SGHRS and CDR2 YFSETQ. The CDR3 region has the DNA TGCGCCAGCGCCCCCACGGGAGGGAACAATGAGCAGTTCTTC. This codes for CASAPTGGNNEQFF.

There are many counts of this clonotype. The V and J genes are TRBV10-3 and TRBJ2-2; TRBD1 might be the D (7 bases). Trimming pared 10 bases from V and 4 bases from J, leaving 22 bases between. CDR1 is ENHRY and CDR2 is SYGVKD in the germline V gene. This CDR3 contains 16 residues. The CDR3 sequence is CATNGGQGVSTGELFF. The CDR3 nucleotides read TGTGCCACAAACGGGGGCCAGGGGGTCTCCACCGGGGAGCTGTTTTTT.

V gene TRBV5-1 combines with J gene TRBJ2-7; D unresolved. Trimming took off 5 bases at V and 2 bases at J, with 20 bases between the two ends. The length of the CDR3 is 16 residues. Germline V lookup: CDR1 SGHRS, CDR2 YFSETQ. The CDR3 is CASSSTLRRRPYEQYF. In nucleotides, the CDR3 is TGCGCCAGCAGTTCCACCCTTCGGCGGCGGCCCTACGAGCAGTACTTC.

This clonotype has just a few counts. CDR3 nucleotides: TGTGCCAGCAGTTACTCAAATCCCAGCTCCTACGAGCAGTACTTC. It is translated as CASSYSNPSSYEQYF. The rearrangement joins TRBV6-5 to TRBJ2-7; unclear D gene. The CDR3 is 15 amino acids. The V gene's germline CDR1 is MNHEY and CDR2 SVGAGI. V was cut by 0 bases and J by 0 bases, with 9 bases left in between.

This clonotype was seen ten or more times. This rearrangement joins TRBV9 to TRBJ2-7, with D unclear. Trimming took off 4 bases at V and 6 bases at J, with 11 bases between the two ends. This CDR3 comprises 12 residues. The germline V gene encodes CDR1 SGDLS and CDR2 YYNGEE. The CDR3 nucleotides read TGTGCCAGCAGCACCCCCCGATCCGAGCAGTACTTC. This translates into CASSTPRSEQYF. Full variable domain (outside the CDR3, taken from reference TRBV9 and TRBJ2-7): DSGVTQTPKHLITATGQRVTLRCSPRSGDLSVYWYQQSLDQGLQFLIQYYNGEERAKGNILERFSAQQFPDLHSELNLSSLELGDSALYFCASSTPRSEQYFGPGTRLTVT.

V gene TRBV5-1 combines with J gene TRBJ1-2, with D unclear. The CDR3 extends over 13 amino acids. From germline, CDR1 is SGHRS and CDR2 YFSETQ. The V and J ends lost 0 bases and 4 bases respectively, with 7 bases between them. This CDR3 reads CASSLDSFYGYTF. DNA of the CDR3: TGCGCCAGCAGCTTGGACAGCTTCTATGGCTACACCTTC. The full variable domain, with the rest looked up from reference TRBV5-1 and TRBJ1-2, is KAGVTQTPRYLIKTRGQQVTLSCSPISGHRSVSWYQQTPGQGLQFLFEYFSETQRNKGNFPGRFSGRQFSNSRSEMNVSTLELGDSALYLCASSLDSFYGYTFGSGTRLTVV.